The entry below describes one T cell receptor (beta chain). No antigen is known for it. For sorted subsets, about 200 ng DNA per replicate equaled about 30,000 T cell genomes. The authors' processing: Junction-only sequences without quality scores were provided by ImmunoSEQ, so filtering was different. Libraries were prepared by immunoSEQ multiplex PCR; TCRdb keeps only in-frame clonotypes and omits some of them. D and trimming come from the DNA, and the V and J calls and clone size come from that table. The table includes 2 million to 2.5 million clones, under 97% detected once. The CDR3 loop spans 15 amino acids. With 4 bases removed from V and 1 base from J, the gap between germline ends came to 14 bases. The germline V gene has CDR1 SGHNT and CDR2 YYREEE (reference sequence). The data were obtained in a study of shared clonotypes between healthy human individuals. Study observations and caveats: Richness estimates generally favored naive over memory subsets. Non-shared clonotypes had lower generation probabilities than clonotypes shared by all four sorted-subset donors.

Sequenced input: naive CD4+ T cells sorted from blood. The subset was: CD45RA+ positively selected. This chain uses TRBV5-4 with TRBJ1-1, with D possibly being TRBD1 (6 bases). The source of this sequence is a man between 18 and 29 years old in good health. In nucleotides, the CDR3 is TGTGCCAGCAGCCCGGACAGCTCCTGGAACACTGAAGCTTTCTTT. Amino acids: CASSPDSSWNTEAFF.